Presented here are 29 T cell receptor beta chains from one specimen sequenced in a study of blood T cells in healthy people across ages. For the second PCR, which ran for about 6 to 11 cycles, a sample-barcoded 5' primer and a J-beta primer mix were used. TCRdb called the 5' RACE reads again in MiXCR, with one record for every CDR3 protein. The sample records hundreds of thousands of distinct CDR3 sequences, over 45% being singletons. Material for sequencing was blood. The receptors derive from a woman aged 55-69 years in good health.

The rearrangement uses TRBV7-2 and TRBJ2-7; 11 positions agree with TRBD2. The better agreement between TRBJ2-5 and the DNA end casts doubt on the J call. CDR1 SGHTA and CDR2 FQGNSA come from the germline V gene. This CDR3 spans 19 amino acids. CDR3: CASSLSSYVLAGGGETQYF. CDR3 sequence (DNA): TGTGCCAGCAGCTTATCTTCCTATGTGCTAGCGGGAGGCGGAGAGACCCAGTACTTC.

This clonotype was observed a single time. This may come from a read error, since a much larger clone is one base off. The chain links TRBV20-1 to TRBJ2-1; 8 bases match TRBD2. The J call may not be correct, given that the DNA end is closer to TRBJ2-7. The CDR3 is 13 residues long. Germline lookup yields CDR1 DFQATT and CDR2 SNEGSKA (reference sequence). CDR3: CRIIAGPYNEQYF. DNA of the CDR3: TGCAGGATTATAGCGGGACCGTACAATGAGCAGTACTTC.

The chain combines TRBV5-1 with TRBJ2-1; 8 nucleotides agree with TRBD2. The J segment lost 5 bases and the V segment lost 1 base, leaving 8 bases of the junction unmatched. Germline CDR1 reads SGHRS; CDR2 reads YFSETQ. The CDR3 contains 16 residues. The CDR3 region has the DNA TGCGCCAGCAGCTTGCGAGCTAGCGGGTGGGACAATGAGCAGTTCTTC. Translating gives CASSLRASGWDNEQFF.

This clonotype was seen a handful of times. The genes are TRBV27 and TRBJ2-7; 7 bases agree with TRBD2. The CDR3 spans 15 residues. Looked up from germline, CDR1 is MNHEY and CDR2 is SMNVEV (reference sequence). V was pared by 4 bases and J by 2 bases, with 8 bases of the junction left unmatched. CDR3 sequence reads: CASSWGGLRPYEQYF. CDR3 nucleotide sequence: TGTGCCAGCAGTTGGGGGGGGTTAAGACCCTACGAGCAGTACTTC.

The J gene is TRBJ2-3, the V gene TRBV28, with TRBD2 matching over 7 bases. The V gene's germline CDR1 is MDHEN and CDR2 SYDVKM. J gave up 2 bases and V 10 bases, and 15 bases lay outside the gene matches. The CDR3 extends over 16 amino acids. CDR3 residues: CATVRAGALSTDTQYF. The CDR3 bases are TGTGCCACAGTACGGGCGGGAGCCCTATCCACAGATACGCAGTATTTT.

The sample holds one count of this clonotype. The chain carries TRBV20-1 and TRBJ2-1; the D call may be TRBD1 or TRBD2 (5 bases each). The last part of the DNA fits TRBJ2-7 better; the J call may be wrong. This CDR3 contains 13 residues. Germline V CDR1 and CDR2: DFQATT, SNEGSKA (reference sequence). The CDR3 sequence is CSASGSSYNEQYF. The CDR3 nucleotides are TGCAGTGCCTCAGGGAGCTCCTACAATGAGCAGTACTTC.

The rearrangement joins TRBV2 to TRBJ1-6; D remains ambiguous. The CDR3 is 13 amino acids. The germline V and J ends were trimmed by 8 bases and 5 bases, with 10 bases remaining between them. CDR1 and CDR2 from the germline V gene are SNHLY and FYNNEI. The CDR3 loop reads CASGTDNNSPLHF. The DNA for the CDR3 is TGTGCCAGCGGCACAGATAATAATTCACCCCTCCACTTT.

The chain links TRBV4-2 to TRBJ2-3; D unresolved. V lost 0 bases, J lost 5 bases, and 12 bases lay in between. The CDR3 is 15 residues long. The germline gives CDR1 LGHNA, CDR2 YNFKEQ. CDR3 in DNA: TGTGCCAGCAGCCAAGATGTCGAACGTGGAGATACGCAGTATTTT. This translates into CASSQDVERGDTQYF.

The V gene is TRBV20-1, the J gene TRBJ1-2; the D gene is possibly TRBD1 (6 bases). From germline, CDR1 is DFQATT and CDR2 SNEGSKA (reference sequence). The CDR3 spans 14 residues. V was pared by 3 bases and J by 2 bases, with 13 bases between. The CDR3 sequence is CSASGGAWNYGYTF. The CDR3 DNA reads TGCAGTGCTAGCGGGGGGGCATGGAACTATGGCTACACCTTC.

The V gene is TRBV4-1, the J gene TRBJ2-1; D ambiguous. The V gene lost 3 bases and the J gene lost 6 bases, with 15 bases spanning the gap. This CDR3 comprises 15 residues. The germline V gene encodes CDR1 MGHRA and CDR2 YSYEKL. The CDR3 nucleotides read TGCGCCAGCAGCCAGCCCCGGGCTAGAGGCAATGAGCAGTTCTTC. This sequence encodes CASSQPRARGNEQFF.

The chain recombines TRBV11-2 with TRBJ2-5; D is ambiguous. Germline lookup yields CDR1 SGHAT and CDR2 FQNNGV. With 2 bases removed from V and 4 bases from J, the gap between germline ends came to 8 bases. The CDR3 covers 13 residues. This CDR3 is CASSLNPIETQYF. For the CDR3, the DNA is TGTGCCAGCAGCTTAAATCCTATAGAGACCCAGTACTTC.

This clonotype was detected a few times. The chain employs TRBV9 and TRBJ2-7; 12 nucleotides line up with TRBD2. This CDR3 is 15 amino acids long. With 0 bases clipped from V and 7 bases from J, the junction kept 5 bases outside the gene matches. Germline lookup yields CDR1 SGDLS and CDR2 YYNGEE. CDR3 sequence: CASSVASGRAGEQYF. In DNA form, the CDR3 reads TGTGCCAGCAGCGTAGCTAGCGGGAGGGCCGGAGAGCAGTACTTC. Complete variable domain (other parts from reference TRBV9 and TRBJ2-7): DSGVTQTPKHLITATGQRVTLRCSPRSGDLSVYWYQQSLDQGLQFLIQYYNGEERAKGNILERFSAQQFPDLHSELNLSSLELGDSALYFCASSVASGRAGEQYFGPGTRLTVT.

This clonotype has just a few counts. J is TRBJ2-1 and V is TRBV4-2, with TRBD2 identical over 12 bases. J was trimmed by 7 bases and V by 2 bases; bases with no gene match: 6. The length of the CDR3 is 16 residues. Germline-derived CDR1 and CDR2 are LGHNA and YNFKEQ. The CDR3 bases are TGTGCCAGCAGCCAACCGACTAGCGGGGGTCGAAATGAGCAGTTCTTC. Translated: CASSQPTSGGRNEQFF.

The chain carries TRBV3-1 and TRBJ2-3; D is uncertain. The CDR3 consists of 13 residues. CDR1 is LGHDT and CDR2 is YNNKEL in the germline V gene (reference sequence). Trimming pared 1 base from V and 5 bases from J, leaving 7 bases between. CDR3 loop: CASSQAGLDTQYF. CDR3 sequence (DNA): TGTGCCAGCAGCCAAGCCGGATTAGATACGCAGTATTTT.

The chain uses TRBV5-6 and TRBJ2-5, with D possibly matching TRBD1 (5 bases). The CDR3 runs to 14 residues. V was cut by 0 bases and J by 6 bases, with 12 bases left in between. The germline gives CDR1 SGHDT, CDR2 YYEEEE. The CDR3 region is CASSLGAGLKTQYF. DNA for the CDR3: TGTGCCAGCAGCTTGGGCGCAGGGTTGAAGACCCAGTACTTC.

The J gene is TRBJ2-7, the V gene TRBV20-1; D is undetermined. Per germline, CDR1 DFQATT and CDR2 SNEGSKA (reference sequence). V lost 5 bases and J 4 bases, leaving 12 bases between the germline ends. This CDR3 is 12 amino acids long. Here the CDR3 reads CSAVWLIYEQYF. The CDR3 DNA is TGCAGTGCTGTATGGCTAATATACGAGCAGTACTTC.

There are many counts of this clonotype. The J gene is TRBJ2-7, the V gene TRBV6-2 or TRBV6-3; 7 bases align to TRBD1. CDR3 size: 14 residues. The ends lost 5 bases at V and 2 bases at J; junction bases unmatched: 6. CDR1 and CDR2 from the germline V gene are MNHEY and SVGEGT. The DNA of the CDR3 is TGTGCCAGCAGTGACCCAGGGGGAACCTACGAGCAGTACTTC. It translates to CASSDPGGTYEQYF.

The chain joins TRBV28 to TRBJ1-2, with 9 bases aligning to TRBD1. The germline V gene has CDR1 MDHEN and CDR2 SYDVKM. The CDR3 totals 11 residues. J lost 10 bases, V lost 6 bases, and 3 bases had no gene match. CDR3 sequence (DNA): TGTGCCAGCAGCCGGGACAGGGCCTACACCTTC. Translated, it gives CASSRDRAYTF.

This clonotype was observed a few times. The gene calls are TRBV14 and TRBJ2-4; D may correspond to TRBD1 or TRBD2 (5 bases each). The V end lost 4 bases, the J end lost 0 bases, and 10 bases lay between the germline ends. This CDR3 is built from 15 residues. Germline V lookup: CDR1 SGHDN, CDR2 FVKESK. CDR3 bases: TGTGCCAGCAGCCGCCTGGGGGAAGCCAAAAACATTCAGTACTTC. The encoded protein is CASSRLGEAKNIQYF.

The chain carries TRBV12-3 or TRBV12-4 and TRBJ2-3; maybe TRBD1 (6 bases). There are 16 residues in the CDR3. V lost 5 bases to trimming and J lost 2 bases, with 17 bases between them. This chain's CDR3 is CASSAPGHSLTDTQYF. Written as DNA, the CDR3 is TGTGCCAGCAGTGCCCCGGGACATTCCCTCACAGATACGCAGTATTTT.

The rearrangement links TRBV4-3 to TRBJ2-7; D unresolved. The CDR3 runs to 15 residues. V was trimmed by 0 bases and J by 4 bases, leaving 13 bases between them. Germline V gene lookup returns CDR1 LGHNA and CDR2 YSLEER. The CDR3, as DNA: TGCGCCAGCAGCCAAGATGTGGCAGGTTTGTACGAGCAGTACTTC. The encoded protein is CASSQDVAGLYEQYF.

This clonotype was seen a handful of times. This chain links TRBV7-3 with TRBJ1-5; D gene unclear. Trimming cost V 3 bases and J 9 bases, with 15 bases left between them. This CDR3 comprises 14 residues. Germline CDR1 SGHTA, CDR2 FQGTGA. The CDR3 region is CASSLDPVGRPQHF. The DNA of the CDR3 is TGTGCCAGCAGCTTGGACCCTGTAGGTCGGCCCCAGCATTTT.

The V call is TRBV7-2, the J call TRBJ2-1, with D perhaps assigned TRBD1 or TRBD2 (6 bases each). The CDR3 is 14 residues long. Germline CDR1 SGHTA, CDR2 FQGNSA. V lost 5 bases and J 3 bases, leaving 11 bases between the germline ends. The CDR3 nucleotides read TGTGCCAGCAGCGCCGCGGGACACTACAATGAGCAGTTCTTC. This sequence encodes CASSAAGHYNEQFF.

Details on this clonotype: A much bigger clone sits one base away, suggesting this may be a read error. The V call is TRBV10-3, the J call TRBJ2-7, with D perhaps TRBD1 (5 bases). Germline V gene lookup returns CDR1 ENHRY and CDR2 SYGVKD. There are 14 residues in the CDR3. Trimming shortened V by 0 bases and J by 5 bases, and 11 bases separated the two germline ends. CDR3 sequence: CAISESETADEQYF. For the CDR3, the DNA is TGTGCCATCAGTGAGTCGGAGACAGCTGACGAGCAGTACTTC.

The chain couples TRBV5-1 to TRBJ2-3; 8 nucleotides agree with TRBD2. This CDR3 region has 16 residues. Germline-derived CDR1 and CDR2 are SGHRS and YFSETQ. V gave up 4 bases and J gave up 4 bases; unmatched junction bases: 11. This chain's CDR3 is CASSLRGGLEADTQYF. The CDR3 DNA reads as TGCGCCAGCAGCCTGAGGGGGGGACTAGAGGCAGATACGCAGTATTTT.

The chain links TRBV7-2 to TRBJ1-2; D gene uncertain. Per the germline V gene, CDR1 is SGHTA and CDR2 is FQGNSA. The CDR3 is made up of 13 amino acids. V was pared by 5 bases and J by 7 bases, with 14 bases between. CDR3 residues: CASSRRGNGGYTF. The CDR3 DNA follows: TGTGCCAGCAGCAGGCGAGGGAACGGTGGCTACACCTTC.

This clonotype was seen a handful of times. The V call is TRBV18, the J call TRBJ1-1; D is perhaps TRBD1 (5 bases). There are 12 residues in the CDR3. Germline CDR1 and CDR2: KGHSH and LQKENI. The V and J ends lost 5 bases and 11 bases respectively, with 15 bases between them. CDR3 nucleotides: TGTGCCAGCTCATCGGGGACTGGTTACGCTTTCTTT. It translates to CASSSGTGYAFF.

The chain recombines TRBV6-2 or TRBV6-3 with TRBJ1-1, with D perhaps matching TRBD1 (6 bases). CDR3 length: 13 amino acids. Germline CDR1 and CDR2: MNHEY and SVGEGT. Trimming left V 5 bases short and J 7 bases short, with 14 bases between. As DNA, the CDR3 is TGTGCCAGCAGTGACTACAGGGAAGGTGAAGCTTTCTTT. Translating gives CASSDYREGEAFF.

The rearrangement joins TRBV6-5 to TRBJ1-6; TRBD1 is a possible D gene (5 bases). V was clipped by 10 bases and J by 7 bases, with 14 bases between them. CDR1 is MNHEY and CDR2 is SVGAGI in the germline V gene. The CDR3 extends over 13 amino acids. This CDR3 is CATSGRRNSPLHF. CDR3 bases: TGTGCCACCTCGGGACGGAGGAATTCACCCCTCCACTTT.